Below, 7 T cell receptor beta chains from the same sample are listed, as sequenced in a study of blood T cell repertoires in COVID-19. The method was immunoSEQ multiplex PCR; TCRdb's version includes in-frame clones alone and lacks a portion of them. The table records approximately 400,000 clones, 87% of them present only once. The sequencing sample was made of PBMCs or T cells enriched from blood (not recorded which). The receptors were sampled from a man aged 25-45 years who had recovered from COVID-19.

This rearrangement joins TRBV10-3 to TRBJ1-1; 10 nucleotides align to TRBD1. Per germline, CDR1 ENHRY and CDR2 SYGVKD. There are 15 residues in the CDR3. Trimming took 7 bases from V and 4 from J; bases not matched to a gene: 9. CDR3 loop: CAIMDRGRMGTEAFF. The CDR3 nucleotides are TGTGCCATCATGGACAGGGGGAGAATGGGCACTGAAGCTTTCTTT.

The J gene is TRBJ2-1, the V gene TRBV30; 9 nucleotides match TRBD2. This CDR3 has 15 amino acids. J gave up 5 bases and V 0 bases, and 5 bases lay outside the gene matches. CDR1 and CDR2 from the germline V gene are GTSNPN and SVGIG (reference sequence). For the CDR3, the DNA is TGTGCCTGGAGTGTAAAGCGGGGGGCCCACAATGAGCAGTTCTTC. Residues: CAWSVKRGAHNEQFF.

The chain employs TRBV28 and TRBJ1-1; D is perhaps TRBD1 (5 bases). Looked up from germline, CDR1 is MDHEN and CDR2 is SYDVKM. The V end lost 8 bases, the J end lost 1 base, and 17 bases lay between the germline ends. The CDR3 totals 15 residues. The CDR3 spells CASRSPGEGNTEAFF. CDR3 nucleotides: TGTGCCAGCCGAAGCCCGGGGGAGGGGAACACTGAAGCTTTCTTT.

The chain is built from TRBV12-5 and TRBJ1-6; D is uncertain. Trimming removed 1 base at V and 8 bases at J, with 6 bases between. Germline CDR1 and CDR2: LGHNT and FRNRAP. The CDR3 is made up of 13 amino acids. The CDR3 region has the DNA TGTGCTAGTGGTTTGGGCCCGGATTCACCCCTCCACTTT. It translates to CASGLGPDSPLHF.

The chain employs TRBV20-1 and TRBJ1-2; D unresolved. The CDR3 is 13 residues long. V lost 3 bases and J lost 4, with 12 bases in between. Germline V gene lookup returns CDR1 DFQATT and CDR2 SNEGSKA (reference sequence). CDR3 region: CSASVQEGYGYTF. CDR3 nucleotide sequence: TGCAGTGCTAGTGTCCAGGAGGGCTATGGCTACACCTTC.

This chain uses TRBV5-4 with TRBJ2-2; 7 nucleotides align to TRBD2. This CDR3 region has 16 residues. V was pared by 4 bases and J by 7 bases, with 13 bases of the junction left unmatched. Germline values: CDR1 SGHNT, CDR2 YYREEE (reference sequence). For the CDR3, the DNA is TGTGCCAGCAGCCGTCGACTAGCAGGGTGGATCGGGGAGCTGTTTTTT. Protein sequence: CASSRRLAGWIGELFF.

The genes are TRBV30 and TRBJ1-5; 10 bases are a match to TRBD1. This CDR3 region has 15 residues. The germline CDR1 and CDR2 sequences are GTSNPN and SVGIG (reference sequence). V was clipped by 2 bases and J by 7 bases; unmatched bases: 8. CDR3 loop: CAWSPGTGVRQPQHF. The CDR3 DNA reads TGTGCCTGGAGTCCCGGGACAGGGGTGAGGCAGCCCCAGCATTTT.